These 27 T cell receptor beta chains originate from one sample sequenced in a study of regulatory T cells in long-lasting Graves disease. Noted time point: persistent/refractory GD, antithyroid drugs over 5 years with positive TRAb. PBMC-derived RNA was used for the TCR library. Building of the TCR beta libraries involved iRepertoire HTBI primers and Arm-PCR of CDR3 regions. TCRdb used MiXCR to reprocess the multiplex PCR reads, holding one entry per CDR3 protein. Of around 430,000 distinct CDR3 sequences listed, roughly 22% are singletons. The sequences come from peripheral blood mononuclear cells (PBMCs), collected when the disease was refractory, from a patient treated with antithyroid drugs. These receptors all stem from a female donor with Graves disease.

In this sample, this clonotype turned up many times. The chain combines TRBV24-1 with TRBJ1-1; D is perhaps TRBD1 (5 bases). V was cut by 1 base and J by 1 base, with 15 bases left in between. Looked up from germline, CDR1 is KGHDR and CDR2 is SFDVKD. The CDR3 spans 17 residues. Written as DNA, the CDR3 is TGTGCCACCAGTGATTTACCCGGGGCCCGCTCGAACACTGAAGCTTTCTTT. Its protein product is CATSDLPGARSNTEAFF.

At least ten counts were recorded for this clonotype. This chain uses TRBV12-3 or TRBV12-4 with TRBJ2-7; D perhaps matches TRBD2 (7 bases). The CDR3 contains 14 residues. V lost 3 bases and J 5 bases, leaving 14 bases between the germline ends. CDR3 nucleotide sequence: TGTGCCAGCAGTTTTGCGGGGGCTCGGGACGAGCAGTACTTC. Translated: CASSFAGARDEQYF.

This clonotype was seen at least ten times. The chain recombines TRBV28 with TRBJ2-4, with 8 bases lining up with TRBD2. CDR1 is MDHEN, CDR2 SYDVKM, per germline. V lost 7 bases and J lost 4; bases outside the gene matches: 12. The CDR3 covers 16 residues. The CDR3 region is CASKTGGGRPKNIQYF. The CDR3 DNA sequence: TGTGCCAGCAAGACCGGTGGCGGGAGGCCAAAAAACATTCAGTACTTC. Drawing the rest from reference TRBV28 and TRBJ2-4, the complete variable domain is DVKVTQSSRYLVKRTGEKVFLECVQDMDHENMFWYRQDPGLGLRLIYFSYDVKMKEKGDIPEGYSVSREKKERFSLILESASTNQTSMYLCASKTGGGRPKNIQYFGAGTRLSVL.

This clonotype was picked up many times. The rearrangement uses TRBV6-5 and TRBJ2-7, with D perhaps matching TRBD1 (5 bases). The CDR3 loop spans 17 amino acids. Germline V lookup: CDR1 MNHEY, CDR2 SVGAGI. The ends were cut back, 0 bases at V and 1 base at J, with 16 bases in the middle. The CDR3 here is CASSYSSPGLQSYEQYF. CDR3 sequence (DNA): TGTGCCAGCAGTTACTCATCCCCAGGGTTACAGTCCTACGAGCAGTACTTC.

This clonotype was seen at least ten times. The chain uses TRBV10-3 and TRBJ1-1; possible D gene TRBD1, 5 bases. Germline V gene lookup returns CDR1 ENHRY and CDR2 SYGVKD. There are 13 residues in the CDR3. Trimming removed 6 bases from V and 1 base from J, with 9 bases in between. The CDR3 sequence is CAIRNRPNTEAFF. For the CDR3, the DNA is TGTGCCATCAGGAACAGGCCGAACACTGAAGCTTTCTTT.

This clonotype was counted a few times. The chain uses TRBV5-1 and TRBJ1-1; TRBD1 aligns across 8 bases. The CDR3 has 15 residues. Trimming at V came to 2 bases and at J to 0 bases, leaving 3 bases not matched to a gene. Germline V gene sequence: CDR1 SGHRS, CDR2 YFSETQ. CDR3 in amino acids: CASSFTGGMNTEAFF. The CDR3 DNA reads TGCGCCAGCAGCTTCACAGGGGGAATGAACACTGAAGCTTTCTTT.

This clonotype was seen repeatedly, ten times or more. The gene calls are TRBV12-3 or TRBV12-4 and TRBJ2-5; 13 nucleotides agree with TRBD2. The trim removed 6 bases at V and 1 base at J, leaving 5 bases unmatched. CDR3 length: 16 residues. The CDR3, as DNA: TGTGCCAGCAGGCCAGGACTAGCGGGGGCCCAAGAGACCCAGTACTTC. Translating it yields CASRPGLAGAQETQYF.

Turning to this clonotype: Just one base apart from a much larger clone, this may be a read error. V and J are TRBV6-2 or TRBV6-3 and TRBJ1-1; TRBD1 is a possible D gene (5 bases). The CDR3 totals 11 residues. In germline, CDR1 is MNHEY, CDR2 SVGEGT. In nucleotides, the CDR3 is TGTGCCGGCAGCAGGGAGACTGAAGCTTTCTTT. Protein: CAGSRETEAFF.

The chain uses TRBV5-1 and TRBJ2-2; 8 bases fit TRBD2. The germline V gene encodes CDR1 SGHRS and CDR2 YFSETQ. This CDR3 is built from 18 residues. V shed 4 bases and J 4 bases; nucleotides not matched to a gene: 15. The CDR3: CASSLVGSSGMGTGELFF. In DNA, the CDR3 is TGCGCCAGCAGCCTTGTGGGAAGTAGCGGGATGGGCACCGGGGAGCTGTTTTTT.

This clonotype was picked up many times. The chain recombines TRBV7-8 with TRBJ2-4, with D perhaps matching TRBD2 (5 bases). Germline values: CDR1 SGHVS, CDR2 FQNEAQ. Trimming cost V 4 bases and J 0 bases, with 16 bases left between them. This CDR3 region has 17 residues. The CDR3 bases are TGTGCCAGCAGCTCTCCCGCCGGGAATATAGCCAAAAACATTCAGTACTTC. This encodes CASSSPAGNIAKNIQYF.

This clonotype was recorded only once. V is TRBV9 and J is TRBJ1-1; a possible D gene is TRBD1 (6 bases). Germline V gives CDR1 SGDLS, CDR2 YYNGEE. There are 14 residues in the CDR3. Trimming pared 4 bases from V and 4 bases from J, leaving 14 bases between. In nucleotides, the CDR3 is TGTGCCAGCAGCAGGGGGAGAGTGAGCACTGAAGCTTTCTTT. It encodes CASSRGRVSTEAFF.

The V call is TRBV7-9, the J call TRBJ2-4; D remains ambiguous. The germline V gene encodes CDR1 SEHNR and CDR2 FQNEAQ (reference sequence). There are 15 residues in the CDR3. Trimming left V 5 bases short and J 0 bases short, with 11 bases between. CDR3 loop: CASSLPGVAKNIQYF. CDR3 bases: TGTGCCAGCAGCCTACCTGGGGTAGCCAAAAACATTCAGTACTTC.

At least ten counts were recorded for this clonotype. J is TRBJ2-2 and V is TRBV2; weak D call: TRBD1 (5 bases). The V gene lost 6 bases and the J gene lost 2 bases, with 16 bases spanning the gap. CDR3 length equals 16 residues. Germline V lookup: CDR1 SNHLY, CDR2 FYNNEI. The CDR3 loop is CASSEEGVGNTGELFF. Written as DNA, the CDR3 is TGTGCCAGCAGCGAGGAAGGGGTCGGAAACACCGGGGAGCTGTTTTTT.

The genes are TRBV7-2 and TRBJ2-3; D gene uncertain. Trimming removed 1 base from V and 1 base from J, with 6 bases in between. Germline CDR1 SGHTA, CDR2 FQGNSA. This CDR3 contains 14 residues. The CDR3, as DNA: TGTGCCAGCAGCTTAGGTCCTGGCACAGATACGCAGTATTTT. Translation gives CASSLGPGTDTQYF.

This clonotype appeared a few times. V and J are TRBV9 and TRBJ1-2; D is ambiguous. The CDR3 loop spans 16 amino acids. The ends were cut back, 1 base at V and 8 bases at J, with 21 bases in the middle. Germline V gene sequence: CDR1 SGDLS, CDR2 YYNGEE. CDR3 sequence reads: CASSVTPHMRVQGYTF. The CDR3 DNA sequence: TGTGCCAGCAGCGTAACCCCTCATATGCGGGTTCAAGGCTACACCTTC.

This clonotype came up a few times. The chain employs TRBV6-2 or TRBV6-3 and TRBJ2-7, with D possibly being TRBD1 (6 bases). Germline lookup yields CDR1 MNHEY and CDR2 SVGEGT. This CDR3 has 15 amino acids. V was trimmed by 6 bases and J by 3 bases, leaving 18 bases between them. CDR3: CASSRDLGQVYEQYF. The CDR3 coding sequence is TGTGCCAGCAGCCGGGACCTGGGACAAGTCTACGAGCAGTACTTC.

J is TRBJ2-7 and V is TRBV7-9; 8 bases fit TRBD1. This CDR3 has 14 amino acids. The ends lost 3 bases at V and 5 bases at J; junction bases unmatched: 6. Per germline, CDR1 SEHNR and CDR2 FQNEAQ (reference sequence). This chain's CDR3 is CASSLGQGAHEQYF. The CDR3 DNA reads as TGTGCCAGCAGCTTGGGTCAGGGGGCCCACGAGCAGTACTTC.

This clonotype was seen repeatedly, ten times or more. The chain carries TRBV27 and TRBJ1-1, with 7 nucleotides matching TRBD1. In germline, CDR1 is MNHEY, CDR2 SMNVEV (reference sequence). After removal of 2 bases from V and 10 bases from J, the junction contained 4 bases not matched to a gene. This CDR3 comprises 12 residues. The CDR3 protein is CASSLNRGRAFF. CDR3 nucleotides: TGTGCCAGCAGTTTAAATAGGGGGCGAGCTTTCTTT.

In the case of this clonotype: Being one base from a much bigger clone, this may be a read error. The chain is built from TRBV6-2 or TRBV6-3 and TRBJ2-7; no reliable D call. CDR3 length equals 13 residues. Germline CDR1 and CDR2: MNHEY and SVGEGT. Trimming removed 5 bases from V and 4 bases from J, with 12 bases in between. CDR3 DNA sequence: TGTGCCAGCAGTACGAACTACTATTACGAGCAGTACTTC. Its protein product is CASSTNYYYEQYF.

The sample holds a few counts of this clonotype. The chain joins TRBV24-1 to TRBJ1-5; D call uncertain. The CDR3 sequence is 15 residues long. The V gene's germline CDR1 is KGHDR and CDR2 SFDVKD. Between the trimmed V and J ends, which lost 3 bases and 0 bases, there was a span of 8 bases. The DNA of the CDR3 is TGTGCCACCAGTGATGGACGGTTTAGCAATCAGCCCCAGCATTTT. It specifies CATSDGRFSNQPQHF.

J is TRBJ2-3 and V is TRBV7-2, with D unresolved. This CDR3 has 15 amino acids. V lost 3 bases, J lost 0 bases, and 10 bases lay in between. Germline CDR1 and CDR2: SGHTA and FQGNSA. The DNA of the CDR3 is TGTGCCAGCAGCTTTATCGGACGGAGCACAGATACGCAGTATTTT. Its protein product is CASSFIGRSTDTQYF.

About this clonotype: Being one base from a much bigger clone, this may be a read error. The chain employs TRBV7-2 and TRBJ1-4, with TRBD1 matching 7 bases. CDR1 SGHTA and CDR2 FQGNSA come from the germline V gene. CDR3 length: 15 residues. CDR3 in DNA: TGTGCCAGCAGCTTACAGTCGGGTCAGGGGGAAAAACTGTCTTTT. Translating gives CASSLQSGQGEKLSF.

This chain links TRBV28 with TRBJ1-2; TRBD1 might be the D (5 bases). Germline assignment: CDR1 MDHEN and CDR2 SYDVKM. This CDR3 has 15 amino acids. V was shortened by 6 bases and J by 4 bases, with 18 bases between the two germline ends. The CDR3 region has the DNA TGTGCCAGCAGCCCCTCTTTCCGCGACAGCTATGGCTACACCTTC. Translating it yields CASSPSFRDSYGYTF.

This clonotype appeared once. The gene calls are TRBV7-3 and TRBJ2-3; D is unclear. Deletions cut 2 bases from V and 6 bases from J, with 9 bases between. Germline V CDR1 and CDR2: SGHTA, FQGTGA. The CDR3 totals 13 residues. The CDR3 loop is CASSLSTFDTQYF. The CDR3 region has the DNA TGTGCCAGCAGCTTATCGACTTTCGATACGCAGTATTTT.

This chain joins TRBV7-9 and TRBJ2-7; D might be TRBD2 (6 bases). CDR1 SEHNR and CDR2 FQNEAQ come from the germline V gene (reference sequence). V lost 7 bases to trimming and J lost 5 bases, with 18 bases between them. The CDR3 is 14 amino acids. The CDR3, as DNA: TGTGCCAGCAATTGGGCTAGCGACATCGACGAGCAGTACTTC. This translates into CASNWASDIDEQYF. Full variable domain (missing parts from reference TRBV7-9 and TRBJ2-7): DTGVSQNPRHKITKRGQNVTFRCDPISEHNRLYWYRQTLGQGPEFLTYFQNEAQLEKSRLLSDRFSAERPKGSFSTLEIQRTEQGDSAMYLCASNWASDIDEQYFGPGTRLTVT.

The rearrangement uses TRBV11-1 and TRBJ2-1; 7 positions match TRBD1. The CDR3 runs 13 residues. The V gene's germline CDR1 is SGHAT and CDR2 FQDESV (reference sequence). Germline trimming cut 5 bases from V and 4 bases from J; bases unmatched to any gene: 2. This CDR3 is CASSTGQYNEQFF. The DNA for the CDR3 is TGTGCCAGCAGCACGGGACAGTACAATGAGCAGTTCTTC.

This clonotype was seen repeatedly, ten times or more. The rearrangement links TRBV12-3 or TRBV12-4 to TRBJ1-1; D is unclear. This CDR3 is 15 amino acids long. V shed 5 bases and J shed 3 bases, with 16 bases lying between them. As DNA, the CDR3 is TGTGCCAGCAGTATCTCCAGCTCTGCGGACACTGAAGCTTTCTTT. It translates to CASSISSSADTEAFF.